Listed below are T cell receptor beta chains from one sample, sequenced in a study of cytomegalovirus exposure and HLA in healthy donors. Data came from immunoSEQ multiplex PCR; TCRdb stores just in-frame clones and leaves some out. The sample lists about 130,000 clones, roughly 90% seen once, with 3% to 4% in the top ten. What was sequenced was PBMCs. The receptors derive from a man younger than 45 in good health and CMV-seronegative. CDR3s include the opening cysteine and the closing phenylalanine or tryptophan. The order of the fields is V gene, D gene, CDR3 protein. The D gene is left open where the match is weak.

>TRBV11-3|-
CASSLPGGTAVYEQYF
>TRBV6-1|-
CASSRQSSGANVLTF
>TRBV2|TRBD2
CASSGSGGASYNEQFF
>TRBV5-4|-
CASSLGNLNTGEQYF
>TRBV5-4|TRBD2
CASSVNSGERGYNEQFF
>TRBV7-8|TRBD1
CASSLASGGISGANVLTF
>TRBV4-1|TRBD1
CASSQVKGGWETQYF
>TRBV5-1|-
CASSVLAKANTGELFF
>TRBV9|TRBD2
CASSVGRASGGAKETQYF
>TRBV7-2|TRBD2
CASSPAGAQGYEQYF
>TRBV14|-
CASSPDTKRGYTF
>TRBV6-6|TRBD1
CASSPAGTGYGYTF
>TRBV11-2|-
CASSPQTLGGNQPQHF
>TRBV4-1|-
CASSQSGLWIVYNEQFF
>TRBV29-1|TRBD1
CSGITGDQETQYF
>TRBV27|-
CASSLWGEPHGEQFF
>TRBV2|-
CASSEGGASNQPQHF
>TRBV7-2|TRBD1
CASSRDRVRSPLHF
>TRBV7-3|-
CASSLIGQTYEQYF
>TRBV18|TRBD1
CASSPRGEDRGNYGYTF
>TRBV11-1|-
CASSGDIRYEQYF
>TRBV2|TRBD1
CASKEDRANYGYTF
>TRBV6-6|-
CASRRESEAFF